The TCR beta chain under discussion was sequenced for a study of T-cell reconstitution after alpha-beta-depleted transplantation in children. The V gene end was trimmed by 7 bases and the J gene end by 4 bases; junction bases not matched to a gene: 1. Germline V gives CDR1 MNHNY, CDR2 SVGAGI (reference sequence). The CDR3 has 12 residues. Unique molecular identifiers were used to barcode this TCRbeta library. TCRdb itself ran the PCR reads through MiXCR, one entry per CDR3 protein. Of some 200,000 distinct CDR3 sequences listed, around 10% are singletons. This receptor was taken from a human donor who donated a stem cell graft to a child with acute lymphoblastic leukemia. The sequenced sample was PBMCs from the stem cell graft donor, obtained from the stem cell graft. V and J are TRBV6-6 and TRBJ1-3; 7 bases match TRBD1. CDR3 bases: TGTGCCAGCAAGGGGGCCGGAAACACCATATATTTT. The encoded protein is CASKGAGNTIYF.